The clone carrying this T cell receptor (beta chain) has only a few counts. Its specificity is not known. The CDR3 is 14 amino acids. V gave up 5 bases and J gave up 5 bases, with 15 bases separating them. Germline lookup yields CDR1 SGHTA and CDR2 FQGNSA. TCRdb analysed the 5' RACE reads with MiXCR anew, one entry per CDR3 protein. Of roughly 260,000 distinct CDR3 sequences in the sample, roughly 15% were seen once. The data were taken from a study of T-cell memory formation after mild COVID-19. Overall study: Largely donor-specific sequence clusters came from two donors.

Study-wide findings and caveats: There was a balanced CD4/CD8 profile in clones contracting day 15 to 85, and later expanders leaned CD4+. Some SARS-CoV-2-responding clones were already detected in memory before infection. Contracting CD4+ clones lay largely in CM and EM, with CD8+ ones residing in EMRA.

This chain joins TRBV7-2 and TRBJ2-5; TRBD2 might be the D (7 bases). Sequenced: PBMCs or a T cell subset sorted from them (not recorded which). This receptor was obtained from a man in his late teens or twenties who had mild COVID-19 (a few samples of this study predate the infection). Cell type and time point are not known. CDR3 in amino acids: CASSLTGGWETQYF. Here the CDR3 DNA reads TGTGCCAGCAGCCTAACGGGGGGCTGGGAGACCCAGTACTTC.